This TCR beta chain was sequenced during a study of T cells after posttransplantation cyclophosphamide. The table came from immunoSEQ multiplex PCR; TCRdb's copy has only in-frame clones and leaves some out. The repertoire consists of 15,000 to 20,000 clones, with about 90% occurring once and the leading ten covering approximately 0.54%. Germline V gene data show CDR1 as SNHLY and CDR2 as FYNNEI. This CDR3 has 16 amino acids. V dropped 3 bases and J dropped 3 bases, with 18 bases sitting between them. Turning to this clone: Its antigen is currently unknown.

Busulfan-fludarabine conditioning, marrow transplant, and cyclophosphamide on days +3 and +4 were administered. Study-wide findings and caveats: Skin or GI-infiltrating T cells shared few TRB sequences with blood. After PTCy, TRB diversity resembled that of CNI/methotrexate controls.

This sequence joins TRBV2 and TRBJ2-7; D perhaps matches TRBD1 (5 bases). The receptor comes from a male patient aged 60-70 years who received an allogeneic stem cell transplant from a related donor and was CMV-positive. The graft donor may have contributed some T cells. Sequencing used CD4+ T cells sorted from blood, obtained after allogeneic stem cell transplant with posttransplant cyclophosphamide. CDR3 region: CASSEPWTRGIYEQYF. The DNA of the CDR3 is TGTGCCAGCAGTGAGCCCTGGACAAGGGGAATCTACGAGCAGTACTTC.